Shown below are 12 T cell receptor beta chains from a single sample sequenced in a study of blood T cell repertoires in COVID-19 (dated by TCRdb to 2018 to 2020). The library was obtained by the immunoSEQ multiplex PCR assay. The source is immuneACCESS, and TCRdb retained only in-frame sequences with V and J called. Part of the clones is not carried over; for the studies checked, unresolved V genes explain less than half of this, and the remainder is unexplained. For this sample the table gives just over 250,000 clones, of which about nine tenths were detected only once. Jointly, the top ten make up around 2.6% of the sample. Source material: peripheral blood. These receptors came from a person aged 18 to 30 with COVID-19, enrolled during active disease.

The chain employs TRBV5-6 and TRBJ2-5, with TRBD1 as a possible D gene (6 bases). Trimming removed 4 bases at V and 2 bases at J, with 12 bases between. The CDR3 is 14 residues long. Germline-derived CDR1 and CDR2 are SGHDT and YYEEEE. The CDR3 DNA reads TGTGCCAGCAGCCTCGACAGGCGACAAGAGACCCAGTACTTC. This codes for CASSLDRRQETQYF. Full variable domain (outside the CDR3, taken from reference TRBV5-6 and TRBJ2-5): DAGVTQSPTHLIKTRGQQVTLRCSPKSGHDTVSWYQQALGQGPQFIFQYYEEEERQRGNFPDRFSGHQFPNYSSELNVNALLLGDSALYLCASSLDRRQETQYFGPGTRLLVL.

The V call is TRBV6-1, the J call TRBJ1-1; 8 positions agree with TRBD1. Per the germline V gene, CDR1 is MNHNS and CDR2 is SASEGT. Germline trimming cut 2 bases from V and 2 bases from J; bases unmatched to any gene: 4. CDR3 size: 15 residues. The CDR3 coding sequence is TGTGCCAGCAGTGAAATGACAGGGGTAAACACTGAAGCTTTCTTT. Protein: CASSEMTGVNTEAFF.

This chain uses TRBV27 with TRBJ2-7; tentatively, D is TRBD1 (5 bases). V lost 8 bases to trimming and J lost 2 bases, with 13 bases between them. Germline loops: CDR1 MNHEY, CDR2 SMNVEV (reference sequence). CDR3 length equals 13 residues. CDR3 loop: CASRRQGTYEQYF. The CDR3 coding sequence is TGTGCCAGCCGGCGGCAGGGAACCTACGAGCAGTACTTC.

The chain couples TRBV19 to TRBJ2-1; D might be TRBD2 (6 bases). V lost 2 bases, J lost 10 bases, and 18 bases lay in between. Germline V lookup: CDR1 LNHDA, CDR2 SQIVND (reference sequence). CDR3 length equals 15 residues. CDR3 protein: CASSIMAGNAIEQFF. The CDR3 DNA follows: TGTGCCAGTAGTATAATGGCGGGAAATGCTATAGAGCAGTTCTTC.

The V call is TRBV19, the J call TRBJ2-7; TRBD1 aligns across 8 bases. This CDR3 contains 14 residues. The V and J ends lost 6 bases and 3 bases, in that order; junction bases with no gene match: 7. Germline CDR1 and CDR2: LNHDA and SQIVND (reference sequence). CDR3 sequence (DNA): TGTGCCAGTAGGACACGGACAGGGAACTACGAGCAGTACTTC. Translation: CASRTRTGNYEQYF.

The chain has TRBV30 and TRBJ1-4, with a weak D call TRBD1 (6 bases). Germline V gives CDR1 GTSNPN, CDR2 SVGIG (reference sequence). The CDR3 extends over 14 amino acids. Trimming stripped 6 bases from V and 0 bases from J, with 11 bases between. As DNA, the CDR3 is TGTGCCTGCCCGACAGGTACAACTAATGAAAAACTGTTTTTT. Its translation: CACPTGTTNEKLFF.

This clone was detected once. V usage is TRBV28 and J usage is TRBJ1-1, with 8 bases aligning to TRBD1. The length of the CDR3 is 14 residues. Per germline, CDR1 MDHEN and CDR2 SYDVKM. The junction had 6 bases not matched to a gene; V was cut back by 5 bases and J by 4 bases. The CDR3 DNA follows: TGTGCCAGCAGTCTCGGACAGGGCGGCACTGAAGCTTTCTTT. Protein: CASSLGQGGTEAFF.

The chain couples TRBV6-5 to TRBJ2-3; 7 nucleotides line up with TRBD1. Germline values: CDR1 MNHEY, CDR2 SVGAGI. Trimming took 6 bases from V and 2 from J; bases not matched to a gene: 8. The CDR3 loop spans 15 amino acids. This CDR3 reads CASSQRGRNTDTQYF. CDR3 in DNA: TGTGCCAGCAGCCAAAGGGGGCGCAACACAGATACGCAGTATTTT.

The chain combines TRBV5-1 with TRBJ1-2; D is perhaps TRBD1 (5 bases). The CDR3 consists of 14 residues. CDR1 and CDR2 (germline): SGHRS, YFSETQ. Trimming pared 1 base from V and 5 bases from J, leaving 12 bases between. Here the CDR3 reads CASSLKQAFYGYTF. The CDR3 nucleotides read TGCGCCAGCAGCTTGAAACAGGCCTTTTATGGCTACACCTTC.

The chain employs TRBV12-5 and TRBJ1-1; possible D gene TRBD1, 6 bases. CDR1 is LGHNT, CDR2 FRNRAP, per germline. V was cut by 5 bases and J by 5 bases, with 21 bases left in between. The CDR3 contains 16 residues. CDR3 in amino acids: CASGEDRLLGWTEAFF. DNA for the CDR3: TGTGCTAGTGGTGAGGACAGACTCTTGGGTTGGACTGAAGCTTTCTTT.

CDR3 in DNA: TGTGCCAGTAGTACCAGCGGAGAGCTGAACACTGAAGCTTTCTTT. It translates to CASSTSGELNTEAFF. J is TRBJ1-1 and V is TRBV19; no clear D gene. This CDR3 has 15 amino acids. Per the germline V gene, CDR1 is LNHDA and CDR2 is SQIVND (reference sequence). Deletions cut 4 bases from V and 0 bases from J, with 12 bases between.

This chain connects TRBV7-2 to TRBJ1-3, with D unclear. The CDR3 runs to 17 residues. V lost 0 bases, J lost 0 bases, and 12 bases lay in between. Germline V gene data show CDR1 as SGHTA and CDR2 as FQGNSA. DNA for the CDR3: TGTGCCAGCAGCTTAGCCCTTGGGCAGTTCTCTGGAAACACCATATATTTT. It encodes CASSLALGQFSGNTIYF.